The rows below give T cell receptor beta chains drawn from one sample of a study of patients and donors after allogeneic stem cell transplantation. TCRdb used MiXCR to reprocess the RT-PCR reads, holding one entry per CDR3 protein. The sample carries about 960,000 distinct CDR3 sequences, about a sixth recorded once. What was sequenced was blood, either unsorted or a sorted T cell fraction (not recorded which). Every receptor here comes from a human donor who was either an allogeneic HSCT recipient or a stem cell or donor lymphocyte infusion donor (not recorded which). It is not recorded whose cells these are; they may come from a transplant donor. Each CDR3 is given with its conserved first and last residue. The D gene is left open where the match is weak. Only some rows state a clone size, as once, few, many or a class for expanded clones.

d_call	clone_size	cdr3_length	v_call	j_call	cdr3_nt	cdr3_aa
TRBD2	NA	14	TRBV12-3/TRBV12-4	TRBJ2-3	TGTGCCGCGGGAGGCGGAAGAACTACAGATACGCAGTATTTT	CAAGGGRTTDTQYF
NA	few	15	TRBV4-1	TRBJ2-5	TGCGCCAGCAGCCAAAGTCTAGCAGAACAAGAGACCCAGTACTTC	CASSQSLAEQETQYF
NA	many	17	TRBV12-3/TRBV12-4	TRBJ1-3	TGTGCCAGCAGTTTGCGGGCAGCCCTAAACTCTGGAAACACCATATATTTT	CASSLRAALNSGNTIYF
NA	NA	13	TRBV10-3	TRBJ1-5	TGTGCCATCAGTGAATGGAGGGATCAGCCCCAGCATTTT	CAISEWRDQPQHF
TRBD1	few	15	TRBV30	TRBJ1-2	TGTGCCTGGAGTGGCGGACAGGGAAACAACTATGGCTACACCTTC	CAWSGGQGNNYGYTF
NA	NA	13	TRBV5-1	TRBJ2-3	TGCGCCAGCAGCTTGGGCGCCGGGCGGGCGCAGTATTTT	CASSLGAGRAQYF
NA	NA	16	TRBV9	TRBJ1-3	TGTGCCAGCAGCGTTTCCCACACGGCCTCTGGAAACACCATATATTTT	CASSVSHTASGNTIYF
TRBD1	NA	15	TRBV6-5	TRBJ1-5	TGTGCCAGCAGTTTCGACAGGGCAAGCAATCAGCCCCAGCATTTT	CASSFDRASNQPQHF
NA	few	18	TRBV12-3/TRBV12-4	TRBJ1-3	TGTGCCAGCAGTTTTTATATAAGGGGGGCGCAAAATGGAAACACCATATATTTT	CASSFYIRGAQNGNTIYF
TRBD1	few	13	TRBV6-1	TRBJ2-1	TGTGCAACCGAGACAGGGGGAGGGAATGAGCAGTTCTTC	CATETGGGNEQFF
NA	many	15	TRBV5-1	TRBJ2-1	TGCGCCAGCAGCTTGGACGCGGGGGCTTACAATGAGCAGTTCTTC	CASSLDAGAYNEQFF
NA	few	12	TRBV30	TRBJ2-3	TGTGCCTGGACGCAGGGGGGAGATACGCAGTATTTT	CAWTQGGDTQYF
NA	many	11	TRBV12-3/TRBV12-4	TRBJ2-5	TGTGCCAGCAGTTTTTCAGAGACCCAGTACTTC	CASSFSETQYF